These T cell receptor beta chains were read from a single sample in a study of blood T cell repertoires in COVID-19. Measured with immunoSEQ multiplex PCR; TCRdb has only the in-frame clones, and not every one. The sample carries a few hundred thousand clones, 70% to 90% recorded once. Sample: PBMCs or T cells enriched from blood (not recorded which). These receptor sequences come from a man younger than 45 who had recovered from COVID-19. Both conserved end residues are part of each CDR3. The D gene is left open where the match is weak. Part of the rows lack a size; the others show once, few, many or a class for expanded clones.

J gene: TRBJ1-1; V gene: TRBV11-2; clone size: -; D gene: -; CDR3 protein: CASSVYRKKNTEAFF; CDR3 DNA: TGTGCCAGCAGCGTTTACAGGAAAAAGAACACTGAAGCTTTCTTT
J gene: TRBJ1-2; V gene: TRBV7-9; clone size: -; D gene: -; CDR3 protein: CASSTREGGYTF; CDR3 DNA: TGTGCCAGCAGCACGCGGGAAGGGGGCTACACCTTC
J gene: TRBJ1-5; V gene: TRBV6-5; clone size: once; D gene: -; CDR3 protein: CASRKTLTANQPQHF; CDR3 DNA: TGTGCCAGCAGGAAGACCCTAACAGCCAATCAGCCCCAGCATTTT
J gene: TRBJ1-2; V gene: TRBV10-1; clone size: -; D gene: -; CDR3 protein: CASSERGNYGYTF; CDR3 DNA: TGCGCCAGCAGTGAGCGGGGTAACTATGGCTACACCTTC
J gene: TRBJ1-1; V gene: TRBV2; clone size: -; D gene: -; CDR3 protein: CASSASVPGHPSGYTEAFF; CDR3 DNA: TGTGCCAGCAGTGCTTCCGTACCGGGACACCCTAGTGGGTACACTGAAGCTTTCTTT
J gene: TRBJ2-3; V gene: TRBV7-2; clone size: -; D gene: -; CDR3 protein: CASSLPLVLTDTQYF; CDR3 DNA: TGTGCCAGCAGCTTACCTCTAGTTTTGACAGATACGCAGTATTTT
J gene: TRBJ2-5; V gene: TRBV10-3; clone size: few; D gene: -; CDR3 protein: CAAGAETQYF; CDR3 DNA: TGTGCCGCAGGGGCGGAGACCCAGTACTTC
J gene: TRBJ1-2; V gene: TRBV7-2; clone size: -; D gene: -; CDR3 protein: CASRIDIGSYGYTF; CDR3 DNA: TGTGCCAGCAGGATCGATATAGGGAGCTATGGCTACACCTTC
J gene: TRBJ2-7; V gene: TRBV3-1/TRBV3-2; clone size: -; D gene: -; CDR3 protein: CASSQVGVSGAYEQYF; CDR3 DNA: TGTGCCAGCAGCCAAGTAGGTGTGTCTGGAGCCTACGAGCAGTACTTC
J gene: TRBJ1-2; V gene: TRBV6-5; clone size: -; D gene: TRBD1; CDR3 protein: CASSTFGQGFGYTF; CDR3 DNA: TGTGCCAGCAGTACATTCGGACAGGGATTTGGCTACACCTTC
J gene: TRBJ2-1; V gene: TRBV28; clone size: -; D gene: TRBD2; CDR3 protein: CASSLRLSGNNEQFF; CDR3 DNA: TGTGCCAGCAGTTTACGGCTTAGCGGGAACAATGAGCAGTTCTTC
J gene: TRBJ1-3; V gene: TRBV3-1/TRBV3-2; clone size: -; D gene: TRBD1; CDR3 protein: CATRDRGSGNTIYF; CDR3 DNA: TGTGCCACCAGAGACAGGGGATCTGGAAACACCATATATTTT
J gene: TRBJ1-1; V gene: TRBV6-5; clone size: few; D gene: -; CDR3 protein: CASSYYQEGTEAFF; CDR3 DNA: TGTGCCAGCAGTTATTACCAAGAGGGCACTGAAGCTTTCTTT
J gene: TRBJ1-5; V gene: TRBV29-1; clone size: -; D gene: -; CDR3 protein: CSVARGVNQPQHF; CDR3 DNA: TGCAGCGTTGCCAGGGGTGTGAATCAGCCCCAGCATTTT
J gene: TRBJ1-6; V gene: TRBV19; clone size: -; D gene: -; CDR3 protein: CASSYRDSSYNSPLHF; CDR3 DNA: TGTGCCAGTAGTTACAGGGATAGCTCCTATAATTCACCCCTCCACTTT
J gene: TRBJ2-7; V gene: TRBV7-2; clone size: -; D gene: -; CDR3 protein: CASSLGDRPYEQYF; CDR3 DNA: TGTGCCAGCAGCTTAGGAGACAGACCCTACGAGCAGTACTTC
J gene: TRBJ1-6; V gene: TRBV3-1/TRBV3-2; clone size: -; D gene: -; CDR3 protein: CASSQVQAESPLHF; CDR3 DNA: TGTGCCAGCAGCCAAGTCCAAGCCGAATCACCCCTCCACTTT
J gene: TRBJ1-6; V gene: TRBV19; clone size: -; D gene: -; CDR3 protein: CASSMGGDSPLHF; CDR3 DNA: TGTGCCAGTAGTATGGGAGGGGATTCACCCCTCCACTTT
J gene: TRBJ1-6; V gene: TRBV27; clone size: -; D gene: TRBD1; CDR3 protein: CASSWDRGNSPLHF; CDR3 DNA: TGTGCCAGCAGTTGGGACAGGGGCAATTCACCCCTCCACTTT
J gene: TRBJ2-5; V gene: TRBV5-6; clone size: -; D gene: TRBD2; CDR3 protein: CASSLGLAGQETQYF; CDR3 DNA: TGTGCCAGCAGCTTGGGACTAGCGGGGCAAGAGACCCAGTACTTC
J gene: TRBJ1-1; V gene: TRBV5-6; clone size: -; D gene: -; CDR3 protein: CASSSGQIGETFF; CDR3 DNA: TGTGCCAGCAGCTCTGGACAGATCGGGGAGACTTTCTTT
J gene: TRBJ2-7; V gene: TRBV7-9; clone size: -; D gene: -; CDR3 protein: CASSSLVSFSYEQYF; CDR3 DNA: TGTGCCAGCAGCTCCTTAGTATCCTTTTCCTACGAGCAGTACTTC
J gene: TRBJ1-5; V gene: TRBV19; clone size: -; D gene: TRBD1; CDR3 protein: CASSTGTGNSNQPQHF; CDR3 DNA: TGTGCCAGTAGTACCGGGACAGGGAATAGCAATCAGCCCCAGCATTTT
J gene: TRBJ1-1; V gene: TRBV27; clone size: few; D gene: TRBD1; CDR3 protein: CASSSHRLLTGRIRTEAFF; CDR3 DNA: TGTGCCAGCAGTTCCCACCGCCTATTGACAGGGAGAATTCGCACTGAAGCTTTCTTT
J gene: TRBJ1-2; V gene: TRBV3-1/TRBV3-2; clone size: -; D gene: TRBD1; CDR3 protein: CASSQLAAGTGIYGYTF; CDR3 DNA: TGTGCCAGCAGCCAACTCGCAGCCGGGACAGGGATCTATGGCTACACCTTC
J gene: TRBJ2-1; V gene: TRBV5-1; clone size: -; D gene: -; CDR3 protein: CASSSNYNEQFF; CDR3 DNA: TGCGCCAGCAGCTCCAATTACAATGAGCAGTTCTTC
J gene: TRBJ1-4; V gene: TRBV27; clone size: -; D gene: -; CDR3 protein: CASSLSTPFSLGTPEKLFF; CDR3 DNA: TGTGCCAGCAGTTTATCGACTCCGTTTAGCCTCGGGACACCTGAAAAACTGTTTTTT
J gene: TRBJ1-4; V gene: TRBV6-5; clone size: -; D gene: TRBD1; CDR3 protein: CASSRTGQGDEKLFF; CDR3 DNA: TGTGCCAGCAGTCGTACGGGACAGGGGGATGAAAAACTGTTTTTT
J gene: TRBJ2-1; V gene: TRBV14; clone size: few; D gene: -; CDR3 protein: CASSQDYNNEQFF; CDR3 DNA: TGTGCCAGCAGCCAAGATTATAACAATGAGCAGTTCTTC
J gene: TRBJ1-2; V gene: TRBV6-5; clone size: -; D gene: TRBD1; CDR3 protein: CATHRDSPNYGYTF; CDR3 DNA: TGTGCCACCCACAGGGACAGCCCAAACTATGGCTACACCTTC
J gene: TRBJ2-2; V gene: TRBV5-1; clone size: -; D gene: -; CDR3 protein: CASSQGHRDTGELFF; CDR3 DNA: TGCGCCAGCAGTCAGGGCCACAGGGACACCGGGGAGCTGTTTTTT